This is a list of T cell receptor beta chains from one sample in a study of T cells in tumors after PD-1 blockade. Generated by immunoSEQ multiplex PCR, the TCRdb table keeps only in-frame clones and is missing some. The profile shows about 33,000 clones, around 80% of them singletons. Sample: PBMCs, taken before anti-PD-1 treatment. All receptors come from a human donor with basal cell carcinoma. The CDR3 runs from the conserved cysteine through the conserved F or W. D genes are given only for firm matches. Size is omitted from some rows. Given values are once, few, many or a class for expanded clones.

clone_size	v_call	j_call	d_call	cdr3_nt	cdr3_aa
NA	TRBV18	TRBJ2-3	TRBD2	TGTGCCAGCTCACCACTCTCGTCGTCGAGCGGGAGGGGGACAGATACGCAGTATTTT	CASSPLSSSSGRGTDTQYF
NA	TRBV7-9	TRBJ2-7	NA	TGTGCCAGCAGCTTATTATCGGGTTACGAGCAGTACTTC	CASSLLSGYEQYF
NA	TRBV29-1	TRBJ2-7	NA	TGCAGCGTTGAAGTTGCACTCACTTACGAGCAGTACTTC	CSVEVALTYEQYF
NA	TRBV7-2	TRBJ2-4	TRBD1	TGTGCCAGCAGCTCCCAGGTGACAGGGTCTGCCATTCAGTACTTC	CASSSQVTGSAIQYF
NA	TRBV6-2/TRBV6-3	TRBJ1-1	TRBD1	TGTGCCAGCAGTTCGAGGGACAGGGGACCGAACACTGAAGCTTTCTTT	CASSSRDRGPNTEAFF
NA	TRBV15	TRBJ2-5	NA	TGTGCCACCAGCAGAACACCCTCCGGGACCCAGTACTTC	CATSRTPSGTQYF
NA	TRBV5-1	TRBJ1-3	TRBD1	TGCGCCAGCAGCTTAACCACAGGGGACTCTGGAAACACCATATATTTT	CASSLTTGDSGNTIYF
NA	TRBV5-1	TRBJ2-3	NA	TGCGCCAGCAGCTTGGGTAGCGGCACAGATACGCAGTATTTT	CASSLGSGTDTQYF
NA	TRBV3-1/TRBV3-2	TRBJ1-2	NA	TGTGCCAGCAGCCCCTCCCTCGATGCCTATGGCTACACCTTC	CASSPSLDAYGYTF
once	TRBV24-1	TRBJ2-1	NA	TGTGCCACCAGTGATTTCAGGGTAACCTTGAACAATGAGCAGTTCTTC	CATSDFRVTLNNEQFF
NA	TRBV14	TRBJ2-2	TRBD2	TGTGCCAGCAGCCAGGAACTAGCGGGAGCCACCGGGGAGCTGTTTTTT	CASSQELAGATGELFF
NA	TRBV2	TRBJ2-3	TRBD1	TGTGCCAGCAGTGAGGGCAGGGGGCGGGAAACGCAGTATTTT	CASSEGRGRETQYF
NA	TRBV6-6	TRBJ1-5	TRBD1	TGTGCCAGCAGGGAAGACAGGGCTGGCAATCAGCCCCAGCATTTT	CASREDRAGNQPQHF
NA	TRBV7-6	TRBJ2-3	NA	TGTGCCAGCAGCTTAAATACGGACACAGATACGCAGTATTTT	CASSLNTDTDTQYF
NA	TRBV4-1	TRBJ2-7	NA	TGCGCCAGCAGCCAAGCGGGGGCCCCGTCGATTACCGAGCAGTACTTC	CASSQAGAPSITEQYF
few	TRBV7-9	TRBJ1-2	NA	TGTGCCAGCAGCAAAGGGACCGAAGCTAACTATGGCTACACCTTC	CASSKGTEANYGYTF
NA	TRBV19	TRBJ1-2	NA	TGTGCCAGTGGGTGGTTACTACCCAACTATGGCTACACCTTC	CASGWLLPNYGYTF
NA	TRBV9	TRBJ1-3	NA	TGTGCCAGCAGCGCGGGGGCCAGCTCTGGAAACACCATATATTTT	CASSAGASSGNTIYF
NA	TRBV7-2	TRBJ2-7	TRBD2	TGTGCCAGCAGTGATAGCGGGGGGGCTTCCTACGAGCAGTACTTC	CASSDSGGASYEQYF
NA	TRBV4-3	TRBJ2-2	NA	TGCGCCAGCAGCCAAGATCCGGCTAAGGGGAACACCGGGGAGCTGTTTTTT	CASSQDPAKGNTGELFF
NA	TRBV4-3	TRBJ1-5	NA	TGCGCCAGCAGCCAAGAGCAGGGCCCAAATCAGCCCCAGCATTTT	CASSQEQGPNQPQHF
NA	TRBV7-8	TRBJ1-5	NA	TGTGCCAGCAGCCGCTACAGCAATCAGCCCCAGCATTTT	CASSRYSNQPQHF
few	TRBV28	TRBJ1-1	NA	TGTGCCAGCAGTTTAAGGGGCCCCTCTGAAGCTTTCTTT	CASSLRGPSEAFF
NA	TRBV28	TRBJ2-3	TRBD1	TGTGCCAGCACATTAGGGGGCTCCTCAACGCAGTATTTT	CASTLGGSSTQYF
NA	TRBV7-9	TRBJ2-1	NA	TGTGCCAGCGCGGACTCCTACAATGAGCAGTTCTTC	CASADSYNEQFF
NA	TRBV7-2	TRBJ1-1	NA	TGTGCCAGCAGAAAAGGTAACAGCCCGTTTGATAGGACTGAAGCTTTCTTT	CASRKGNSPFDRTEAFF
NA	TRBV7-2	TRBJ2-3	TRBD2	TGTGCCAGCAGCTTAGATTATGGGGGAGGGACAGATACGCAGTATTTT	CASSLDYGGGTDTQYF
NA	TRBV4-3	TRBJ2-3	NA	TGCGCCAGCAGCCAAGCTACCCGAACTCTGGGCACAGATACGCAGTATTTT	CASSQATRTLGTDTQYF
NA	TRBV5-1	TRBJ1-3	NA	TGCGCCAGCAGCCGGGACAACTCTGGAAACACCATATATTTT	CASSRDNSGNTIYF
NA	TRBV7-2	TRBJ1-4	NA	TGTGCCAGCAGCTTAGTGCCGGTAACTAATGAAAAACTGTTTTTT	CASSLVPVTNEKLFF
NA	TRBV19	TRBJ1-5	NA	TGTGCCAGTACCGAGGGCCGGGGGAGCAATCAGCCCCAGCATTTT	CASTEGRGSNQPQHF
NA	TRBV6-5	TRBJ2-1	NA	TGTGCCAGTCGGGCCGGGGGCTACAATGAGCAGTTCTTC	CASRAGGYNEQFF
NA	TRBV7-6	TRBJ2-3	TRBD1	TGTGCCAGCAGCTCGACAGGGGCCGGGGATACGCAGTATTTT	CASSSTGAGDTQYF
NA	TRBV2	TRBJ1-2	TRBD1	TGTGCCAGCAGTGAGAGTCAGGGGGTGGGTGGCTACACCTTC	CASSESQGVGGYTF
once	TRBV5-1	TRBJ2-5	TRBD2	TGCGCCAGCAGCCCGGGACTAGCGGGAGGAGAGACCCAGTACTTC	CASSPGLAGGETQYF
NA	TRBV7-8	TRBJ1-5	TRBD1	TGTGCCAGCAGCTTAGCGATAACCTCAGACAGGGCGGCTGGGCCCCAGCATTTT	CASSLAITSDRAAGPQHF
NA	TRBV24-1	TRBJ2-7	TRBD1	TGTGCCACCAGTCGACAGGGGGCAACCGAGCAGTACTTC	CATSRQGATEQYF
NA	TRBV15	TRBJ1-5	NA	TGTGCCACCAGCAGAGAAGGACAGTCTAGGCAGCCCCAGCATTTT	CATSREGQSRQPQHF
few	TRBV4-2	TRBJ2-1	TRBD2	TGTGCCAGCAGCCAAGTAAGCCAGGCCGGGGTAGCGGGGTACAATGAGCAGTTCTTC	CASSQVSQAGVAGYNEQFF
NA	TRBV27	TRBJ2-2	NA	TGTGCCAGCAGTTTAGAGGGCGGGGAGCTGTTTTTT	CASSLEGGELFF
NA	TRBV4-3	TRBJ2-1	NA	TGCGCCAGCAGCCAAGATACCCGACGAGAGAGTGAGCAGTTCTTC	CASSQDTRRESEQFF
once	TRBV27	TRBJ2-2	NA	TGTGCCAGCAGTTTATATACGGGGCACACCGGGGAGCTGTTTTTT	CASSLYTGHTGELFF